These 29 T cell receptor beta chains share one sample of origin, sequenced in a study of cytomegalovirus exposure and HLA in healthy donors. Produced via immunoSEQ multiplex PCR; TCRdb's table is partial and in-frame only. The data hold about 200,000 clones, with around 84% observed a single time. Sequencing was performed on PBMCs. Receptors originate from a woman in her 30s in good health and CMV-seropositive.

This clone was seen a single time. The chain is built from TRBV5-1 and TRBJ2-5; D is possibly TRBD2 (5 bases). Germline V gene lookup returns CDR1 SGHRS and CDR2 YFSETQ. The CDR3 is made up of 16 amino acids. V lost 0 bases to trimming and J lost 7 bases, with 19 bases between them. The CDR3 spells CASSLAAGRPSGTQYF. CDR3 bases: TGCGCCAGCAGCTTGGCCGCGGGTCGCCCATCAGGGACCCAGTACTTC.

The chain has TRBV2 and TRBJ1-1, with TRBD1 matching 7 bases. The CDR3 is 15 amino acids. The germline CDR1 and CDR2 sequences are SNHLY and FYNNEI. V lost 6 bases, J lost 4 bases, and 11 bases stayed unmatched. The CDR3 is CASRPGGVRSTEAFF. The CDR3 region has the DNA TGTGCCAGCAGACCAGGGGGAGTCCGGAGCACTGAAGCTTTCTTT.

J is TRBJ1-1 and V is TRBV5-1; D ambiguous. This CDR3 contains 12 residues. Trimming stripped 2 bases from V and 7 bases from J, with 9 bases between. Germline CDR1 and CDR2: SGHRS and YFSETQ. The CDR3 nucleotides are TGCGCCAGCAGCTTAGAGGGCATTGAAGCTTTCTTT. Encoded protein: CASSLEGIEAFF.

The chain has TRBV19 and TRBJ2-5; 12 nucleotides align to TRBD2. The CDR3 is 15 residues long. CDR1 is LNHDA and CDR2 is SQIVND in the germline V gene (reference sequence). The V segment lost 3 bases and the J segment 5 bases; nucleotides outside the gene matches: 4. The CDR3 DNA reads TGTGCCAGTAGTATCCGACTAGCGGGAGATGAGACCCAGTACTTC. It codes for CASSIRLAGDETQYF.

The chain links TRBV5-6 to TRBJ1-1; the D gene is possibly TRBD1 (5 bases). The CDR3 spans 14 residues. Germline lookup yields CDR1 SGHDT and CDR2 YYEEEE. Trimming cost V 0 bases and J 5 bases, with 11 bases left between them. The CDR3: CASSLVRVGTEAFF. CDR3 DNA: TGTGCCAGCAGCTTGGTCAGGGTTGGAACTGAAGCTTTCTTT.

The J gene is TRBJ2-7, the V gene TRBV18, with TRBD1 matching over 7 bases. The CDR3 totals 13 residues. V shed 8 bases, J shed 0 bases, and the junction held 4 bases outside the gene matches. Germline CDR1 and CDR2: KGHSH and LQKENI. The DNA of the CDR3 is TGTGCCAGCCGACAGGGAAGCTCCTACGAGCAGTACTTC. Residues: CASRQGSSYEQYF.

V gene TRBV27 combines with J gene TRBJ2-5; TRBD2 aligns across 9 bases. The length of the CDR3 is 15 residues. Germline values: CDR1 MNHEY, CDR2 SMNVEV (reference sequence). V shed 7 bases and J 0 bases; nucleotides not matched to a gene: 6. The CDR3 sequence is CASTFRLADQETQYF. The CDR3 region has the DNA TGTGCCAGCACCTTTAGACTAGCGGACCAAGAGACCCAGTACTTC.

The chain recombines TRBV7-8 with TRBJ2-1; 9 bases are shared with TRBD1. The length of the CDR3 is 17 residues. The junction had 11 bases not matched to a gene; V was cut back by 5 bases and J by 3 bases. Germline CDR1 and CDR2: SGHVS and FQNEAQ. The CDR3 loop reads CASSVTPGQGGYNEQFF. CDR3 sequence (DNA): TGTGCCAGCAGCGTAACCCCGGGACAGGGCGGCTACAATGAGCAGTTCTTC.

The CDR3 bases are TGTGCCAGCAGCTTGGCGGACTTCAGGGAGCAGTACTTC. Translated, it gives CASSLADFREQYF. This chain connects TRBV7-8 to TRBJ2-7; D is possibly TRBD2 (5 bases). The germline gives CDR1 SGHVS, CDR2 FQNEAQ. This CDR3 is 13 amino acids long. The V end lost 3 bases, the J end lost 7 bases, and 13 bases lay between the germline ends.

This rearrangement joins TRBV28 to TRBJ2-7; D ambiguous. Germline V gene data show CDR1 as MDHEN and CDR2 as SYDVKM. The ends were cut back, 6 bases at V and 3 bases at J, with 9 bases in the middle. This CDR3 has 12 amino acids. CDR3 in DNA: TGTGCCAGCAGCCAACGGTACTACGAGCAGTACTTC. Encoded protein: CASSQRYYEQYF.

The V call is TRBV7-3, the J call TRBJ1-3; no reliable D call. V was pared by 0 bases and J by 0 bases, with 15 bases between. The CDR3 spans 18 residues. Germline loops: CDR1 SGHTA, CDR2 FQGTGA. The CDR3 protein is CASSLTEPRKPSGNTIYF. CDR3 in DNA: TGTGCCAGCAGCTTAACGGAGCCCCGCAAGCCCTCTGGAAACACCATATATTTT.

The chain is built from TRBV6-5 and TRBJ2-7; 7 bases are shared with TRBD1. Germline CDR1 is MNHEY and CDR2 is SVGAGI. With 2 bases clipped from V and 3 bases from J, the junction kept 4 bases outside the gene matches. The CDR3 sequence is 14 residues long. DNA for the CDR3: TGTGCCAGCAGTTACGGGACAGCCCACTACGAGCAGTACTTC. Translating it yields CASSYGTAHYEQYF.

J is TRBJ2-5 and V is TRBV5-1; 8 bases are shared with TRBD1. V lost 4 bases to trimming and J lost 5 bases; unmatched junction nucleotides: 13. Germline lookup yields CDR1 SGHRS and CDR2 YFSETQ. This CDR3 has 16 amino acids. Here the CDR3 DNA reads TGCGCCAGCAGCCCCCGGACAGGGCTGGAAGAGGAGACCCAGTACTTC. It translates to CASSPRTGLEEETQYF. The complete variable domain, with remaining parts taken from reference TRBV5-1 and TRBJ2-5, reads KAGVTQTPRYLIKTRGQQVTLSCSPISGHRSVSWYQQTPGQGLQFLFEYFSETQRNKGNFPGRFSGRQFSNSRSEMNVSTLELGDSALYLCASSPRTGLEEETQYFGPGTRLLVL.

The V and J genes are TRBV5-1 and TRBJ1-3, with 9 bases identical to TRBD1. The CDR3 loop spans 16 amino acids. Trimming at V came to 0 bases and at J to 4 bases, leaving 5 bases not matched to a gene. The germline V gene has CDR1 SGHRS and CDR2 YFSETQ. DNA for the CDR3: TGCGCCAGCAGCTTGGCAAACAGGGGGCTCGGAAACACCATATATTTT. Amino acid sequence: CASSLANRGLGNTIYF.

The chain uses TRBV2 and TRBJ2-7; the match to TRBD2 covers 7 bases. Germline values: CDR1 SNHLY, CDR2 FYNNEI. This CDR3 region has 12 residues. The junction had 4 bases not matched to a gene; V was cut back by 4 bases and J by 7 bases. The CDR3 here is CASSVPGGEQYF. DNA for the CDR3: TGTGCCAGCAGTGTCCCCGGGGGGGAGCAGTACTTC.

The genes are TRBV2 and TRBJ1-1; 7 bases are shared with TRBD1. Per the germline V gene, CDR1 is SNHLY and CDR2 is FYNNEI. With 6 bases clipped from V and 7 bases from J, the junction kept 2 bases outside the gene matches. The CDR3 totals 11 residues. CDR3 sequence reads: CASRTGSEAFF. CDR3 nucleotide sequence: TGTGCCAGCAGGACAGGGAGTGAAGCTTTCTTT.

The rearrangement joins TRBV5-4 to TRBJ2-2, with TRBD1 matching 9 bases. CDR3 length: 15 amino acids. Trimming removed 3 bases from V and 6 bases from J; junction bases left unmatched: 6. Germline V gene data show CDR1 as SGHNT and CDR2 as YYREEE (reference sequence). The CDR3 loop reads CASSSRTGEAGELFF. CDR3 nucleotides: TGTGCCAGCAGCTCTCGGACAGGGGAGGCCGGGGAGCTGTTTTTT.

As for this clone: An end of the junction does not agree with germline; a read error may underlie this. The chain uses TRBV7-7 and TRBJ2-1; the match to TRBD2 covers 8 bases. This CDR3 comprises 14 residues. Looked up from germline, CDR1 is SSHAT and CDR2 is FNYEAQ (reference sequence). The CDR3 DNA sequence: TGTGCTAGCAGCTCTAGCGGGCTCTACAATGAGCAGTTCTTC. Its protein is CASSSSGLYNEQFF. Full variable domain (remainder filled in from reference TRBV7-7 and TRBJ2-1): GAGVSQSPRYKVTKRGQDVTLRCDPISSHATLYWYQQALGQGPEFLTYFNYEAQPDKSGLPSDRFSAERPEGSISTLTIQRTEQRDSAMYRCASSSSGLYNEQFFGPGTRLTVL.

The V gene is TRBV6-5, the J gene TRBJ2-7, with 7 bases aligning to TRBD2. The germline gives CDR1 MNHEY, CDR2 SVGAGI. CDR3 size: 13 residues. Trimming removed 6 bases from V and 2 bases from J; junction bases left unmatched: 4. The CDR3 loop is CASSRTSAYEQYF. In DNA form, the CDR3 reads TGTGCCAGCAGCCGAACTAGCGCCTACGAGCAGTACTTC.

This clone was counted a few times. The gene calls are TRBV5-4 and TRBJ2-1; D is ambiguous. Trimming took 0 bases from V and 4 from J, leaving 5 bases between them. From germline, CDR1 is SGHNT and CDR2 YYREEE (reference sequence). The CDR3 is 13 amino acids. The CDR3 loop is CASSLVSYNEQFF. The CDR3 coding sequence is TGTGCCAGCAGCTTGGTTTCGTACAATGAGCAGTTCTTC. Based on the CDR3 plus reference TRBV5-4 and TRBJ2-1, the full variable domain is ETGVTQSPTHLIKTRGQQVTLRCSSQSGHNTVSWYQQALGQGPQFIFQYYREEENGRGNFPPRFSGLQFPNYSSELNVNALELDDSALYLCASSLVSYNEQFFGPGTRLTVL.

The chain recombines TRBV29-1 with TRBJ2-7, with 7 bases fitting TRBD1. V gave up 7 bases and J gave up 2 bases; unmatched junction bases: 5. This CDR3 region has 12 residues. In germline, CDR1 is SQVTM, CDR2 ANQGSEA. CDR3 protein: CSAGQVAYEQYF. Here the CDR3 DNA reads TGCAGCGCCGGACAGGTGGCCTACGAGCAGTACTTC.

This sequence joins TRBV4-1 and TRBJ1-5; D is ambiguous. This CDR3 comprises 15 residues. The germline V and J ends were trimmed by 3 bases and 2 bases, with 11 bases remaining between them. Germline CDR1 is MGHRA and CDR2 is YSYEKL. The CDR3 here is CASSHYFGGNQPQHF. The CDR3 DNA reads as TGCGCCAGCAGCCACTACTTCGGGGGCAATCAGCCCCAGCATTTT.

This chain joins TRBV6-1 and TRBJ2-1, with TRBD2 matching over 8 bases. Germline V CDR1 and CDR2: MNHNS, SASEGT. This CDR3 has 15 residues. The junction had 15 bases not matched to a gene; V was cut back by 10 bases and J by 7 bases. CDR3 sequence (DNA): TGTGCCACGTCCCCGGGACTAGGGGCAACTAATGAGCAGTTCTTC. This translates into CATSPGLGATNEQFF.

V usage is TRBV28 and J usage is TRBJ2-1, with TRBD2 matching 12 bases. The CDR3 loop spans 16 amino acids. In germline, CDR1 is MDHEN, CDR2 SYDVKM. V was clipped by 0 bases and J by 7 bases; unmatched bases: 4. The CDR3 is CASSLWTSGSQNEQFF. The CDR3 nucleotides are TGTGCCAGCAGTTTATGGACTAGCGGGAGTCAGAATGAGCAGTTCTTC.

This chain links TRBV6-6 with TRBJ1-5, with 8 bases that match TRBD1. V was pared by 7 bases and J by 5 bases, with 7 bases of the junction left unmatched. Germline V lookup: CDR1 MNHNY, CDR2 SVGAGI (reference sequence). CDR3 size: 14 residues. CDR3 protein: CASTPGQVHQPQHF. The CDR3 DNA sequence: TGTGCCAGCACCCCGGGACAGGTCCATCAGCCCCAGCATTTT.

V gene TRBV29-1 combines with J gene TRBJ2-3; TRBD2 might be the D (6 bases). CDR3 length: 13 amino acids. Germline V gives CDR1 SQVTM, CDR2 ANQGSEA. Trimming took off 3 bases at V and 3 bases at J, with 10 bases between the two ends. Here the CDR3 DNA reads TGCAGCGTTGATGTCGGGAGAACAGATACGCAGTATTTT. Translating gives CSVDVGRTDTQYF.

The V and J genes are TRBV27 and TRBJ1-5; 7 nucleotides line up with TRBD1. Germline V gene data show CDR1 as MNHEY and CDR2 as SMNVEV (reference sequence). V trimming: 6 bases; J trimming: 5 bases; junction bases outside the gene matches: 4. The CDR3 length is 13 residues. This CDR3 reads CASSTGVHQPQHF. In DNA form, the CDR3 reads TGTGCCAGCAGCACAGGGGTGCATCAGCCCCAGCATTTT.

The chain uses TRBV30 and TRBJ2-3; 12 bases are a match to TRBD2. This CDR3 is 14 amino acids long. Germline CDR1 and CDR2: GTSNPN and SVGIG (reference sequence). The CDR3 DNA reads TGTGCTCTTAGACTAGCGGGGGACGTTGGTACGCAGTATTTT. Residues: CALRLAGDVGTQYF.

V usage is TRBV29-1 and J usage is TRBJ2-7, with 13 nucleotides matching TRBD2. The CDR3 consists of 17 residues. Germline-derived CDR1 and CDR2 are SQVTM and ANQGSEA. Germline trimming cut 1 base from V and 3 bases from J; bases unmatched to any gene: 9. CDR3 sequence: CSVEGGLAGVHIYEQYF. CDR3 sequence (DNA): TGCAGCGTTGAAGGCGGACTAGCGGGAGTCCACATCTACGAGCAGTACTTC.